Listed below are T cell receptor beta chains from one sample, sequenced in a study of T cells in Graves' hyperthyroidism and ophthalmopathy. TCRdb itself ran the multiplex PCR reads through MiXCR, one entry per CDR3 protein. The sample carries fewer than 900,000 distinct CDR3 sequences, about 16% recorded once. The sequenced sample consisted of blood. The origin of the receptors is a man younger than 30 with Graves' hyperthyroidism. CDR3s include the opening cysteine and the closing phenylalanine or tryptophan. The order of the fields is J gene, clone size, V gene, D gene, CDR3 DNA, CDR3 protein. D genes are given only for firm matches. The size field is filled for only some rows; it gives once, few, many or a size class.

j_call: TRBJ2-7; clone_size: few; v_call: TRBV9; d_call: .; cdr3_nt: TGTGCCAGCAGCGTAGATGCGAGGCAGGATTTCTACGAGCAGTACTTC; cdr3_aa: CASSVDARQDFYEQYF
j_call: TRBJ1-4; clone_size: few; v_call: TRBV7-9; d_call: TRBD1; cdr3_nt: TGTGCCAGCAGCTGGACAGGGGCTGACGAAAAACTGTTTTTT; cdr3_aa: CASSWTGADEKLFF
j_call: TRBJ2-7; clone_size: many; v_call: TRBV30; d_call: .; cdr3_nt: TGTGCCTGGAGTACGGGGGCGGGACCCTACGAGCAGTACTTC; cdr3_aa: CAWSTGAGPYEQYF
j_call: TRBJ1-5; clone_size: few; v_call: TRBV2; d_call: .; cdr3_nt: TGTGCCAGCAGGTATGGACACCTCAGCAATCAGCCCCAGCATTTT; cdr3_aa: CASRYGHLSNQPQHF
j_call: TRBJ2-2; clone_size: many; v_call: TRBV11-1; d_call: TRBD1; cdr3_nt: TGTGCCAGCAGCTTGCAGGGGGCCACCGGGGAGCTGTTTTTT; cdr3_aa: CASSLQGATGELFF
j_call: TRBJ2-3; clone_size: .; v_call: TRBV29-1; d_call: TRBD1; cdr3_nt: TGCAGCGTTGGGAGGACAGGGACTAGCACAGATACGCAGTATTTT; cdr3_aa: CSVGRTGTSTDTQYF
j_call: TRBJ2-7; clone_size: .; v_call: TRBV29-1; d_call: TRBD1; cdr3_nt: TGCAGCGTTGAAGGGTCTATAGGGACAGGGGGCTACGAGCAGTACTTC; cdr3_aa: CSVEGSIGTGGYEQYF
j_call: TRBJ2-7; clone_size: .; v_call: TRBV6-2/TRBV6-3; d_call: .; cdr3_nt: TGTGCCAGCAGTTACGCGAGGCTCGAGCAGTACTTC; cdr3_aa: CASSYARLEQYF
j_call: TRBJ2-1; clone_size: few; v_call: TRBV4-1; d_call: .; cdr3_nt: TGCGCCAGCAGCCAATGGCTACTCAATGAGCAGTTCTTC; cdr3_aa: CASSQWLLNEQFF
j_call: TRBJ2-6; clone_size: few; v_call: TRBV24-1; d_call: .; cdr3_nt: TGTGCCACCAGTACAGGTGCTGGGGCCAACGTCCTGACTTTC; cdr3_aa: CATSTGAGANVLTF
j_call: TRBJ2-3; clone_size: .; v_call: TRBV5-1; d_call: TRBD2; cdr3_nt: TGCGCCAGCAGCTTTTTTAAGGGACTAGGGAGCACAGATACGCAGTATTTT; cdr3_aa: CASSFFKGLGSTDTQYF
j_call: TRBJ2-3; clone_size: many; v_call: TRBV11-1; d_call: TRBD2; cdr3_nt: TGTGCCAGCAGCGTCACTAGCGGGAGATTTCCAGATACGCAGTATTTT; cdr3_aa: CASSVTSGRFPDTQYF
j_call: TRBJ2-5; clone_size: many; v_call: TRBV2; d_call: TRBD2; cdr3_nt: TGTGCCAGCAGCAAAGAGGGACTAGCGGTGGAGACCCAGTACTTC; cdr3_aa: CASSKEGLAVETQYF
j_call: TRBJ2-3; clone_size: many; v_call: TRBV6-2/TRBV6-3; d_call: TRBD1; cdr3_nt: TGTGCCAGCGGACGACAGGGGGCGGCTACAGATACGCAGTATTTT; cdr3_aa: CASGRQGAATDTQYF
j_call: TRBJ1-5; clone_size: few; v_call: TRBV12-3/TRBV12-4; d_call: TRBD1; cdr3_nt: TGTGCCAGCAGCTCGGGACAGGGGACGGGGCCCCAGCATTTT; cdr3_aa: CASSSGQGTGPQHF
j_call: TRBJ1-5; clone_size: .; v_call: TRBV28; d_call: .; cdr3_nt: TGTGCCAGTCGTCGCGATCAGCCCCAGCATTTT; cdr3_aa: CASRRDQPQHF
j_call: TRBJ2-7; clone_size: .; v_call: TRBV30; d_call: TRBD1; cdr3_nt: TGTGCCTGGACCCGACAGGGTCGCACCTACGAGCAGTACTTC; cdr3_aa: CAWTRQGRTYEQYF
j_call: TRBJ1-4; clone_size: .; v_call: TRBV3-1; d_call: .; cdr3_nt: TGTGCCAGCAGCGGGGATTGGGACACCGAGGAAAAACTGTTTTTT; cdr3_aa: CASSGDWDTEEKLFF
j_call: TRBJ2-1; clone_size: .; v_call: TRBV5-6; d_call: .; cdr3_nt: TGTGCCAGCAGCCGACAGGCATCGTGGGGTGAGCATGAGCAGTTCTTC; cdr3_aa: CASSRQASWGEHEQFF
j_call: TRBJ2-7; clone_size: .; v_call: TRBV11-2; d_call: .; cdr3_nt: TGTGCCAGCAGCCCGGGACCGGGCCACCCCGAGCAGTACTTC; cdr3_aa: CASSPGPGHPEQYF
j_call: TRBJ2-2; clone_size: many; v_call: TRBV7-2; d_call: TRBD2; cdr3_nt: TGTGCCAGCAGCATTGGGACTAGCGGACCGAACACCGGGGAGCTGTTTTTT; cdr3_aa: CASSIGTSGPNTGELFF
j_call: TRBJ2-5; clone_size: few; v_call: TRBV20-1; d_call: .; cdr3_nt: TGCAGTGCTAGGGCTAGGGACTGGTACCAAGAGACCCGGCACTTC; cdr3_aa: CSARARDWYQETRHF
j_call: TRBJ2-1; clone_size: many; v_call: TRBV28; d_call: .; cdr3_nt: TGTGCCAGCAGTTCCCCAGCTGAGCAGTTCTTC; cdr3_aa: CASSSPAEQFF
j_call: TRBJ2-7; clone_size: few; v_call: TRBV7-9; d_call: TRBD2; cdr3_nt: TGTGCCAGCAGCTCACCACCTATAGCGGGAGGCCACGAGCAGTACTTC; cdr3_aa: CASSSPPIAGGHEQYF
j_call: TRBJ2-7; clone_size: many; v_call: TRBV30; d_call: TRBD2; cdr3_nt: TGTGCCTGGAGTGTCGCAGCGGGGTACGAGCAGTACTTC; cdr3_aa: CAWSVAAGYEQYF
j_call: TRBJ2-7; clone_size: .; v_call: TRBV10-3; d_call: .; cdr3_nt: TGTGCCATCAGTCCCAGGGGCTACGAGCAGTACTTC; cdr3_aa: CAISPRGYEQYF
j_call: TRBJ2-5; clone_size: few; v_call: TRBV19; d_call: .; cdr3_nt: TGTGCCAGTATGGGGGACTGGGGGGAGACCCAGTACTTC; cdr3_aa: CASMGDWGETQYF
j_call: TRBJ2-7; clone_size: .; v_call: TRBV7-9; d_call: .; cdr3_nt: TGTGCCAGCAGATCCTCTCTGGGCCCCTACGAGCAGTACTTC; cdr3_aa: CASRSSLGPYEQYF
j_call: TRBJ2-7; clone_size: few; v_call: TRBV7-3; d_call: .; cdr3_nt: TGTGCCAGCAGCTCCCCCGGACAGATGTGGCAGTACTTC; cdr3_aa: CASSSPGQMWQYF
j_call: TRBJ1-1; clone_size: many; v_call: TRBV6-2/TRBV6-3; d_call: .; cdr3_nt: TGTGCCAGCAGTCCCCTAGGGCAGAACACTGAAGCTTTCTTT; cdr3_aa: CASSPLGQNTEAFF
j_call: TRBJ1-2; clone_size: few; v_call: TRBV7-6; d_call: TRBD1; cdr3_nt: TGTGCCAGCAGCCCAAGGACAGGGGGGAGCTATGGCTACACCTTC; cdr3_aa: CASSPRTGGSYGYTF
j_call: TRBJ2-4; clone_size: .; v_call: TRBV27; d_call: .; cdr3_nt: TGTGCCAGCAGTTTATCGAACGGCGCCAAAAACATTCAGTACTTC; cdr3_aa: CASSLSNGAKNIQYF
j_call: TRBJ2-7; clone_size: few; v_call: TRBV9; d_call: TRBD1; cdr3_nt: TGTGCCAGCAGCGCAGGACAGGGTGTGGTCTACGAGCAGTACTTC; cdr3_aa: CASSAGQGVVYEQYF
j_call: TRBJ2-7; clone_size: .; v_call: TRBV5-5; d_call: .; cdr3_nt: TGTGCCAGCAGCTTGTTAACAGGACATTACGAGCAGTACTTC; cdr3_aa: CASSLLTGHYEQYF
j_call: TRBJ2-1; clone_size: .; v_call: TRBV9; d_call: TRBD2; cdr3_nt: TGTGCCAGCAGCCCCCCCGGGAGGGTAGGAAACAATGAGCAGTTCTTC; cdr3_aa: CASSPPGRVGNNEQFF
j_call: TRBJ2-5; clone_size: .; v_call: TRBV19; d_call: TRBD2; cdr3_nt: TGTGCCAGTAGACCGCTAGCGGGAGCCCCGAAAGAGACCCAGTACTTC; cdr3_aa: CASRPLAGAPKETQYF
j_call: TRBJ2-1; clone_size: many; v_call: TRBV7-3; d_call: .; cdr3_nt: TGTGCCAGCAGCTTAAGATCTAGCTCCTACAATGAGCAGTTCTTC; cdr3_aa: CASSLRSSSYNEQFF
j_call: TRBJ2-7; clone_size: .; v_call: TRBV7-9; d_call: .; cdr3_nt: TGTGCCAGCAGCTTAGGAGGGGGGCCCGAGCAGTACTTC; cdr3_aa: CASSLGGGPEQYF
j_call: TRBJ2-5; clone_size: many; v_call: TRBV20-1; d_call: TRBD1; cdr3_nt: TGCAGTGCTGGCGACAGGGGGCTGGAGACCCAGTACTTC; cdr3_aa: CSAGDRGLETQYF
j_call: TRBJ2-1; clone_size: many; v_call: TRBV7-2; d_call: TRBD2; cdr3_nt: TGTGCCAGCAGCAGATATAGCGGGAGCCCGGGGAATGAGCAGTTCTTC; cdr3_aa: CASSRYSGSPGNEQFF
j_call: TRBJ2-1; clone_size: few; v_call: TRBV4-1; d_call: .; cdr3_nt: TGCGCCAGCAGCCCCTCTTGGCGGGACAATGAGCAGTTCTTC; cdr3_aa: CASSPSWRDNEQFF
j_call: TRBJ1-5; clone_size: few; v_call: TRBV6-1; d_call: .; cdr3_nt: TGTGCCAGCAGCTTCGGAGGGGCAAATCAGCCCCAGCATTTT; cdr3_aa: CASSFGGANQPQHF
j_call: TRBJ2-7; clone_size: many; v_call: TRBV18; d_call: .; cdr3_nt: TGTGCCAGCTCACCCTTAGCGGAGAGCTCCTACGAGCAGTACTTC; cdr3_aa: CASSPLAESSYEQYF
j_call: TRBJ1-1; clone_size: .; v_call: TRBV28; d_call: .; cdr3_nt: TGTGCCAGCAGTTCCCCGGGTGGAGTGGGCACTGAAGCTTTCTTT; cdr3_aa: CASSSPGGVGTEAFF
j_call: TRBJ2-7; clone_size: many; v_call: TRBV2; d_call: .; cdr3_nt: TGTGCCAGCAGTGTCTACGAGCAGTACTTC; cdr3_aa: CASSVYEQYF
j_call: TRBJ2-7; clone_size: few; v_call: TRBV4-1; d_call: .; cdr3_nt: TGCGCCAGCAGCCCTCAGGGTACCCGGGGTTACGAGCAGTACTTC; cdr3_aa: CASSPQGTRGYEQYF